This T cell receptor (beta chain) was observed in a study of post-analysis software for immune sequencing data. Study-level findings and limits: A few TRBV segments occurring more often in patients than controls included TRBV5-6, TRBV5-1 and TRBV20-1.

This clonotype turned up a few times. The antigen is not known. CDR1 is LGHDT and CDR2 is YNNKEL in the germline V gene (reference sequence). The ends were cut back, 1 base at V and 1 base at J, with 11 bases in the middle. The CDR3 totals 15 residues. Prepared TCR beta cDNA libraries contained unique molecular identifiers. One entry per CDR3 protein, called by TCRdb with MiXCR from the PCR reads. The sample comprises a few hundred thousand distinct CDR3 sequences, 39% of which are singletons, and 7.5% to 8.5% rests with the top ten. The sample was blood. This TCR derives from a girl under 10 years old with multiple sclerosis. The chain recombines TRBV3-1 with TRBJ2-7; D gene ambiguous. CDR3 in DNA: TGTGCCAGCAGCCAAGTCCCGATGGGGTCCTACGAGCAGTACTTC. Amino acid sequence: CASSQVPMGSYEQYF.